The present TCR beta chain was sequenced within a study of human T cells and chemical hapten exposure. Study as a whole: Patients received weekly diphenylcyclopropenone doses to the scalp throughout the approximately 24-week study.

Each CDR3 protein is one row after TCRdb ran MiXCR on the RACE reads. The data contain tens of thousands of distinct CDR3 sequences, around 15% of them singletons. Time point in this sample: pre-sensitization, week 0. Documented treatment: therapeutic diphenylcyclopropenone sensitization with weekly scalp DPC. The CDR3 contains 15 residues. V dropped 3 bases and J dropped 7; count of bases not matched to a gene: 6. CDR1 is SEHNR and CDR2 is FQNEAQ in the germline V gene (reference sequence). This clonotype was obtained from a woman aged 45-65 years with alopecia areata. Some clones in this sample may be carry-over from other donors' samples. The material was whole blood, obtained in connection with sensitization to the hapten diphenylcyclopropenone (DPC). The genes are TRBV7-9 and TRBJ1-4, with 9 bases identical to TRBD1. The CDR3 here is CASSLSGTGIEKLFF. The CDR3 bases are TGTGCCAGCAGCTTGAGCGGGACAGGGATTGAAAAACTGTTTTTT.